The T cell receptor beta chain under discussion was sequenced for a study of blood T cell repertoires in COVID-19. Study background: The cDNA or gDNA used as material had been derived from T cells, B-cell-depleted T cells, or PBMCs.

Per the study methods: It was from reference gene primer amplification that nucleated cell counts were estimated. Generated by immunoSEQ multiplex PCR, the TCRdb table keeps only in-frame clones and is missing some. V, J and clone size were drawn from that table, and D and trimming were deduced from the DNA. Among about 83,000 clones, over 85% were seen once, and the ten largest hold 15% to 20%. V was trimmed by 4 bases and J by 1 base, leaving 12 bases between them. CDR1 is GTSNPN and CDR2 is SVGIG in the germline V gene (reference sequence). This CDR3 comprises 14 residues. The sequencing sample was made of peripheral blood. The origin of this receptor is an elderly woman with active or convalescent COVID-19. The chain is built from TRBV30 and TRBJ2-3; TRBD2 might be the D (5 bases). The CDR3 DNA is TGTGCCTGGACGGACTTTCATGGCACAGATACGCAGTATTTT. Protein product: CAWTDFHGTDTQYF.